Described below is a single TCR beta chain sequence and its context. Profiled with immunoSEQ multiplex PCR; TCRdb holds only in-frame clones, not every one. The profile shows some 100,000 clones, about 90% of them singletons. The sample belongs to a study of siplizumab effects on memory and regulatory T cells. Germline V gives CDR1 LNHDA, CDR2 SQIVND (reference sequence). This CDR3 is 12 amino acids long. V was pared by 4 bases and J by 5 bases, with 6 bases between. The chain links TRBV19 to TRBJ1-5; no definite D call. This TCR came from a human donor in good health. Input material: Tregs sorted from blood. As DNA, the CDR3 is TGTGCCAGTAGTAAAATTGATCAGCCCCAGCATTTT. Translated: CASSKIDQPQHF.